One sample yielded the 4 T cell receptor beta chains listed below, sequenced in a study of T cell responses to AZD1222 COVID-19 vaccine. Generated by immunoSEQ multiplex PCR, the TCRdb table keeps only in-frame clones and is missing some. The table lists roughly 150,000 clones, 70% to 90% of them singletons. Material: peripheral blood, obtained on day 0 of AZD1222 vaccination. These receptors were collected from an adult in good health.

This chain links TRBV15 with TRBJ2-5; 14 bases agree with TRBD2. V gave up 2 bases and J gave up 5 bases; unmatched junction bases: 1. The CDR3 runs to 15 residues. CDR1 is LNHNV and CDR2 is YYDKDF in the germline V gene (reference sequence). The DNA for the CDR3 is TGTGCCACCAGCAGAAGACTAGCGGGAGGGGAGACCCAGTACTTC. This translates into CATSRRLAGGETQYF.

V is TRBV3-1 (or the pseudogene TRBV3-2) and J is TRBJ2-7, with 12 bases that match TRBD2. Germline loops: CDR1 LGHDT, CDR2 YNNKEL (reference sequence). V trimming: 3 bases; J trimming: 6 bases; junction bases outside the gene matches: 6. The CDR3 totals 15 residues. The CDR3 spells CASSHSLAGGSEQYF. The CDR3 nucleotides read TGTGCCAGCAGCCACTCACTAGCGGGAGGTAGCGAGCAGTACTTC.

The CDR3 loop reads CASSAPGTAYGYTF. CDR3 nucleotide sequence: TGTGCCAGCAGTGCCCCGGGGACAGCCTATGGCTACACCTTC. The chain is built from TRBV27 and TRBJ1-2; 7 nucleotides match TRBD1. CDR3 length: 14 residues. J was trimmed by 4 bases and V by 5 bases; bases with no gene match: 7. CDR1 is MNHEY, CDR2 SMNVEV, per germline (reference sequence).

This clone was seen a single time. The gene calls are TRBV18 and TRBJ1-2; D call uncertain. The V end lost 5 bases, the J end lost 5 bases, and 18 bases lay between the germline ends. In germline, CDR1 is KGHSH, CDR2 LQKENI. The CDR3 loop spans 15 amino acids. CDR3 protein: CASSGSDLSGYGYTF. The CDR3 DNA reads TGTGCCAGCTCAGGGTCGGACCTATCGGGGTATGGCTACACCTTC.